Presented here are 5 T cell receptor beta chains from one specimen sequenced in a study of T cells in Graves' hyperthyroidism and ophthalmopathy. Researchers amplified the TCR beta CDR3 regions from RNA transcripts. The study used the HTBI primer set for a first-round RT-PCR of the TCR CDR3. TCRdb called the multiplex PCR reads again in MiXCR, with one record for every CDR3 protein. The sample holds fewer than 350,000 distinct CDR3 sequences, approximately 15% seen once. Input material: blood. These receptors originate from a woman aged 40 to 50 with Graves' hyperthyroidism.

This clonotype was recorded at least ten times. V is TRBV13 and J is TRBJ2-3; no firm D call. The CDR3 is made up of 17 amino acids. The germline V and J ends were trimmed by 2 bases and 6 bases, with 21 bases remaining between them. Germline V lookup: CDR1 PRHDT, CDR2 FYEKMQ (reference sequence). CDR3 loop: CASSLRVGTEAADTQYF. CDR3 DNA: TGTGCCAGCAGCTTAAGGGTGGGAACGGAAGCTGCGGATACGCAGTATTTT.

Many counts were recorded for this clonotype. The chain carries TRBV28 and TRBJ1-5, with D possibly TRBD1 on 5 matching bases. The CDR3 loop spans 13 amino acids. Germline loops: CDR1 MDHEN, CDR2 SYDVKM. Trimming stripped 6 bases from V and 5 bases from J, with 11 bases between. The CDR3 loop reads CASSWDADQPQHF. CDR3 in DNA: TGTGCCAGCAGCTGGGACGCGGATCAGCCCCAGCATTTT.

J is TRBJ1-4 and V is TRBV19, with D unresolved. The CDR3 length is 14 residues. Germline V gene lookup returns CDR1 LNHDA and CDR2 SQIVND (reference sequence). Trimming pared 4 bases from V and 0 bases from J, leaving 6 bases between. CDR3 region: CASSRYATNEKLFF. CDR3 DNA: TGTGCCAGTAGTAGATATGCAACTAATGAAAAACTGTTTTTT.

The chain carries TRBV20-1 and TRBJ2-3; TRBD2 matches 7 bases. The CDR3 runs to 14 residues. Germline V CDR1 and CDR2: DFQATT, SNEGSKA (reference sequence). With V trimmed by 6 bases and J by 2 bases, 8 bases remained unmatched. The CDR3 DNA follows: TGCAGTGCCGTACGGGGAGGGGTCACAGATACGCAGTATTTT. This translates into CSAVRGGVTDTQYF.

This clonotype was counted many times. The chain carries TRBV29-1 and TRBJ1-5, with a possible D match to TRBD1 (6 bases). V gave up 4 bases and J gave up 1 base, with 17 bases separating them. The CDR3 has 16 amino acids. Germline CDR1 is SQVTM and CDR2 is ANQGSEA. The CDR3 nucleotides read TGCAGCGTTGTCATGGGGGGCCCCCAGAGCAATCAGCCCCAGCATTTT. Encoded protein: CSVVMGGPQSNQPQHF. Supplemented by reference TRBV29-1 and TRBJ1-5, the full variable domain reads SAVISQKPSRDICQRGTSLTIQCQVDSQVTMMFWYRQQPGQSLTLIATANQGSEATYESGFVIDKFPISRPNLTFSTLTVSNMSPEDSSIYLCSVVMGGPQSNQPQHFGDGTRLSIL.